This T cell receptor (beta chain) stems from a study of control samples from healthy donors and cancer patients. The CDR3 contains 13 residues. In germline, CDR1 is LGHNA, CDR2 YSLEER. V lost 4 bases, J lost 6 bases, and 9 bases lay in between. The table came from immunoSEQ multiplex PCR; TCRdb's copy has only in-frame clones and leaves some out. The sample carries 140,000 or so clones, approximately 88% recorded once. The TCR comes from a young man in good health. Sequencing was carried out using blood. The chain couples TRBV4-3 to TRBJ1-4; D remains unclear. As DNA, the CDR3 is TGCGCCAGCAGCCGGACGTTGGATGAAAAACTGTTTTTT. Protein: CASSRTLDEKLFF.